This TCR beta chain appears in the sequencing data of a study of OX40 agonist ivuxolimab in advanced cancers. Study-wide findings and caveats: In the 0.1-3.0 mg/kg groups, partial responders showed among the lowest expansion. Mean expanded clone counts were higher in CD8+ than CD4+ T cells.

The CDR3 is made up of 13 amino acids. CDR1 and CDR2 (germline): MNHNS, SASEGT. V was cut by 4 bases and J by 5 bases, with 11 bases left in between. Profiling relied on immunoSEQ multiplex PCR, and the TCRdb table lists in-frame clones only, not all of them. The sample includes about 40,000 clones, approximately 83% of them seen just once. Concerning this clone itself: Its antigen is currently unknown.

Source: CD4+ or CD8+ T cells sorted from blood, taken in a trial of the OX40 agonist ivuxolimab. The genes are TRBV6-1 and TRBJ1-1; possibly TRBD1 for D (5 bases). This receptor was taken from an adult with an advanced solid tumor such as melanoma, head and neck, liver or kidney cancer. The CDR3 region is CASSVQGWTEAFF. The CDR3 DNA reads TGTGCCAGCAGTGTGCAGGGTTGGACTGAAGCTTTCTTT.